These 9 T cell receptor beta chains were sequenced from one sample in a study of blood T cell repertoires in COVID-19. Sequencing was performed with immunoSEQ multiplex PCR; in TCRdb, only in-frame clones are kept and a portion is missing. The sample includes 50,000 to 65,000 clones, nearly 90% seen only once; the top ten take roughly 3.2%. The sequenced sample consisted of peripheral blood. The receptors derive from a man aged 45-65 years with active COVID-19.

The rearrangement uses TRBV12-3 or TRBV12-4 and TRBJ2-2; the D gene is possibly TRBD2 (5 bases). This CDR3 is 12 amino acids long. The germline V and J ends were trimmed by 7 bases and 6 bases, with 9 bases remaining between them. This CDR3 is CASTTEAGELFF. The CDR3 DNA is TGTGCCAGCACCACGGAGGCCGGGGAGCTGTTTTTT.

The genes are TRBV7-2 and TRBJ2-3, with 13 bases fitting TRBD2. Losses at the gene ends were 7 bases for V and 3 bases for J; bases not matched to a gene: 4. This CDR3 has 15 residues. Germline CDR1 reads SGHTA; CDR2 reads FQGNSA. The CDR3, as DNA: TGTGCCAGCAAACTAGCGGGGGGGCCTACAGATACGCAGTATTTT. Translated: CASKLAGGPTDTQYF. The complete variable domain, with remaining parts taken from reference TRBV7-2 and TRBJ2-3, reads GAGVSQSPSNKVTEKGKDVELRCDPISGHTALYWYRQSLGQGLEFLIYFQGNSAPDKSGLPSDRFSAERTGGSVSTLTIQRTQQEDSAVYLCASKLAGGPTDTQYFGPGTRLTVL.

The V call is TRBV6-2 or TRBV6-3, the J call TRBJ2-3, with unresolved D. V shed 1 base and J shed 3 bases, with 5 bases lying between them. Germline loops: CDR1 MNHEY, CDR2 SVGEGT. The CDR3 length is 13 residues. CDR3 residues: CASSYWPTDTQYF. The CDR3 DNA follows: TGTGCCAGCAGTTACTGGCCTACAGATACGCAGTATTTT.

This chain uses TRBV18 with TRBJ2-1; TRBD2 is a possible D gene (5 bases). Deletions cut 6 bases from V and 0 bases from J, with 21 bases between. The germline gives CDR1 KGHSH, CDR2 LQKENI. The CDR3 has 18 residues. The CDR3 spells CASSDRTGATSSYNEQFF. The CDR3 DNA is TGTGCCAGCTCCGACCGGACTGGAGCGACCAGCTCCTACAATGAGCAGTTCTTC. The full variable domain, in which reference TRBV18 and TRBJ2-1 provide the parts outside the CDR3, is NAGVMQNPRHLVRRRGQEARLRCSPMKGHSHVYWYRQLPEEGLKFMVYLQKENIIDESGMPKERFSAEFPKEGPSILRIQQVVRGDSAAYFCASSDRTGATSSYNEQFFGPGTRLTVL.

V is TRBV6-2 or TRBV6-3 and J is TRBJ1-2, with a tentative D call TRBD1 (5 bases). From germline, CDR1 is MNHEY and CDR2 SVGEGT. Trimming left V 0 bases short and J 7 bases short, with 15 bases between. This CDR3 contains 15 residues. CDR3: CASSYSTPGVGGYTF. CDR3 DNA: TGTGCCAGCAGTTACTCGACCCCGGGGGTCGGTGGCTACACCTTC.

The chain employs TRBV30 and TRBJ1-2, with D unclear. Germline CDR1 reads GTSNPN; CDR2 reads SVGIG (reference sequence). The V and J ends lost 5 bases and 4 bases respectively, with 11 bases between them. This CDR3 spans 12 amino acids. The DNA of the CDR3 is TGTGCCTGGGGGCGGGATTCCTATGGCTACACCTTC. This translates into CAWGRDSYGYTF.

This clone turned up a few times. The CDR3 spells CASSHPGQANEQYF. Written as DNA, the CDR3 is TGTGCCAGCAGCCATCCGGGACAGGCCAACGAGCAGTACTTC. The chain combines TRBV7-9 with TRBJ2-7, with 8 bases aligning to TRBD1. V trimming: 5 bases; J trimming: 5 bases; junction bases outside the gene matches: 8. Germline-derived CDR1 and CDR2 are SEHNR and FQNEAQ (reference sequence). The CDR3 contains 14 residues.

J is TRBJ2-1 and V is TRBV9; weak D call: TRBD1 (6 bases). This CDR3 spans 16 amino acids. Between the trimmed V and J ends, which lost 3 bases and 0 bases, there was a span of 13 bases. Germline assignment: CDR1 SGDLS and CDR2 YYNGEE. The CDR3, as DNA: TGTGCCAGCAGCGGAGAACAGGGTAGCTCCTACAATGAGCAGTTCTTC. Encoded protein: CASSGEQGSSYNEQFF. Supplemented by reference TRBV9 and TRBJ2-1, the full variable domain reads DSGVTQTPKHLITATGQRVTLRCSPRSGDLSVYWYQQSLDQGLQFLIQYYNGEERAKGNILERFSAQQFPDLHSELNLSSLELGDSALYFCASSGEQGSSYNEQFFGPGTRLTVL.

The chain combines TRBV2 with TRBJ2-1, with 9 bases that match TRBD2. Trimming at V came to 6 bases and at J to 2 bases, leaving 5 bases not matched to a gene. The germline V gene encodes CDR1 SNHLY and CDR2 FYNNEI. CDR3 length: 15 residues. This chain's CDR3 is CASSYIAGAYNEQFF. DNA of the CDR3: TGTGCCAGCAGCTACATAGCGGGGGCCTACAATGAGCAGTTCTTC. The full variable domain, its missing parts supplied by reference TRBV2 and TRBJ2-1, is EPEVTQTPSHQVTQMGQEVILRCVPISNHLYFYWYRQILGQKVEFLVSFYNNEISEKSEIFDDQFSVERPDGSNFTLKIRSTKLEDSAMYFCASSYIAGAYNEQFFGPGTRLTVL.